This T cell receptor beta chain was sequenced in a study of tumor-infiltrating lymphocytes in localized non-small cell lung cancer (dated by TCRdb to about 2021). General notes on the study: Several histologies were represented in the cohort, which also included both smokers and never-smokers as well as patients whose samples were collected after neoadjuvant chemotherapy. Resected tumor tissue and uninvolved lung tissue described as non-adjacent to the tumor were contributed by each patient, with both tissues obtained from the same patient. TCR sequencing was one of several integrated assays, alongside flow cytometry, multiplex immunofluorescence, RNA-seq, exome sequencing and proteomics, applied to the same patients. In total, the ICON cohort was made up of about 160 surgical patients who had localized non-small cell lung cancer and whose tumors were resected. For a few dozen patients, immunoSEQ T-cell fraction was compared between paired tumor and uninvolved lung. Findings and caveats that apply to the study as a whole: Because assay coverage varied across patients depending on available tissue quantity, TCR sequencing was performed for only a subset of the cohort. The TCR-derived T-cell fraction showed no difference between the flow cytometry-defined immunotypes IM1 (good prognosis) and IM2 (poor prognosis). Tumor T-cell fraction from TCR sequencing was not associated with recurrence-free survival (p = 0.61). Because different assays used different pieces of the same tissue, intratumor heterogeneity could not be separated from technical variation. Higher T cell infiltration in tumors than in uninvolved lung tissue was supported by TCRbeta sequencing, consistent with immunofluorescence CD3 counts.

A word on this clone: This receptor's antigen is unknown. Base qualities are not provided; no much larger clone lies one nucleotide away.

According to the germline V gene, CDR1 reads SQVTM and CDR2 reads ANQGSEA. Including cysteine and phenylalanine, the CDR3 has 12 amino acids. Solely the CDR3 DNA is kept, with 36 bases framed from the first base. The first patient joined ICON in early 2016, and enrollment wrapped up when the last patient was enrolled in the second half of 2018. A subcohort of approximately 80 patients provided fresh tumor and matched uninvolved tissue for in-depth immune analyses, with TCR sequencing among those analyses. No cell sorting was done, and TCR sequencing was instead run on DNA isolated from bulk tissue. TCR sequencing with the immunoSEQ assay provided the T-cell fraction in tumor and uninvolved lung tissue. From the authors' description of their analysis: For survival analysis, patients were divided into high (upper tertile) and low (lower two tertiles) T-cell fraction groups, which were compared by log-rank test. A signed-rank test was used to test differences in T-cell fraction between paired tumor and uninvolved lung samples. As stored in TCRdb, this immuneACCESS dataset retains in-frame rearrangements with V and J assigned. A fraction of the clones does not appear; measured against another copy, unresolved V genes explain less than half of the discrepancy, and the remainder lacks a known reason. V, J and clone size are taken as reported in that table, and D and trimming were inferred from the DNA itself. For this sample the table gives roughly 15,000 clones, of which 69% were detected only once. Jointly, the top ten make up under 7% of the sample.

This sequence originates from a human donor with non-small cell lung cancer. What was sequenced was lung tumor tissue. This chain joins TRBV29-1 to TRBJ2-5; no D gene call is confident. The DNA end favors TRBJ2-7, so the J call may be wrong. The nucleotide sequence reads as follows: TGCAGCGTTGAGGTCCTGAACTACGAGCAGTACTTC. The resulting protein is CSVEVLNYEQYF.